This record concerns one T cell receptor (beta chain) sequence. Libraries were prepared by immunoSEQ multiplex PCR; TCRdb keeps only in-frame clonotypes and omits some of them. The profile shows 300,000 to 400,000 clones, 70% to 90% of them singletons. Indicated treatment: around 19 received Ad26.COV2.S at low or high dose, single or two shots; 5 received placebo; per-sample allocation not given. Sample collection was performed on day 63 after the first vaccine or placebo injection. This sample is part of a study of Ad26.COV2.S vaccination and SARS-CoV-2 variants. This CDR3 region has 19 residues. Between the trimmed V and J ends, which lost 3 bases and 2 bases, there was a span of 20 bases.

The TCR was taken from a person between 18 and 65 years old who received the Ad26.COV2.S COVID-19 vaccine or a placebo. Sequencing used peripheral blood, obtained in a trial of Ad26.COV2.S vaccine versus placebo. V gene TRBV23-1 combines with J gene TRBJ2-6; TRBD1 is a possible D gene (5 bases). TRBV23-1 is annotated as an ORF whose role is uncertain. The CDR3 DNA sequence: TGCGCCAGCAGTCAGCCCAGGGCCTACCGTCAGACTGGGGCCAACGTCCTGACTTTC. The encoded protein is CASSQPRAYRQTGANVLTF.